The 10 T cell receptor beta chains below come from one sample, sequenced in a study of cytomegalovirus exposure and HLA in healthy donors (dated by TCRdb to about 2017). The receptor library was made with the immunoSEQ multiplex PCR assay. For the multiplex PCR, a mixture combining 60 forward primers for TCR Vbeta segments and 13 reverse primers for TCR Jbeta segments was used. TCRdb carries this immuneACCESS record with in-frame sequences only. Its versions omit some clonotypes, under half of them owing to an unresolved V gene in the studies checked, with the rest unexplained. The sample table contains about 130,000 clones; only one count was recorded for roughly 70% of them. Clones ranked in the top ten supply roughly 4.5% of the sample. The sample was PBMCs. These receptors came from a man between 18 and 29 years old in good health and CMV-seropositive.

The J gene is TRBJ2-1, the V gene TRBV10-3; TRBD1 matches at 10 bases. This CDR3 has 15 amino acids. The V and J ends lost 4 bases and 2 bases, in that order; junction bases with no gene match: 2. Germline CDR1 reads ENHRY; CDR2 reads SYGVKD. The CDR3 here is CAISGGQGTYNEQFF. CDR3 sequence (DNA): TGTGCCATCAGTGGGGGACAGGGGACCTACAATGAGCAGTTCTTC.

The V gene is TRBV30, the J gene TRBJ1-1; D gene unclear. CDR1 GTSNPN and CDR2 SVGIG come from the germline V gene (reference sequence). This CDR3 comprises 13 residues. Trimming took off 0 bases at V and 0 bases at J, with 5 bases between the two ends. This CDR3 is CAWSVLVNTEAFF. The CDR3 DNA follows: TGTGCCTGGAGTGTACTGGTGAACACTGAAGCTTTCTTT.

This clone was seen once. The chain uses TRBV11-2 and TRBJ2-7; D is possibly TRBD1 (6 bases). Trimming removed 3 bases at V and 5 bases at J, with 14 bases between. The CDR3 runs to 14 residues. CDR1 is SGHAT, CDR2 FQNNGV, per germline. The CDR3 spells CASSFRLGQNEQYF. In DNA form, the CDR3 reads TGTGCCAGCAGCTTCAGACTTGGACAGAACGAGCAGTACTTC.

This chain uses TRBV29-1 with TRBJ2-1, with 13 bases lining up with TRBD2. The CDR3 runs to 14 residues. V was pared by 5 bases and J by 6 bases, with 4 bases of the junction left unmatched. Germline-derived CDR1 and CDR2 are SQVTM and ANQGSEA. The CDR3 coding sequence is TGCAGCGTTAGAGGGACTAGCGGGACCAATGAGCAGTTCTTC. Translating gives CSVRGTSGTNEQFF.

This chain joins TRBV2 and TRBJ1-5; a weak D match, TRBD1 (6 bases). This CDR3 comprises 15 residues. Germline CDR1 reads SNHLY; CDR2 reads FYNNEI. Trimming shortened V by 2 bases and J by 0 bases, and 8 bases separated the two germline ends. The CDR3 DNA reads as TGTGCCAGCAGTGAAAAGGACAGTAGCAATCAGCCCCAGCATTTT. It specifies CASSEKDSSNQPQHF.

This clone was recorded a few times. This chain links TRBV27 with TRBJ2-1, with D unresolved. The CDR3 loop spans 14 amino acids. Germline lookup yields CDR1 MNHEY and CDR2 SMNVEV (reference sequence). Trimming took 3 bases from V and 0 from J, leaving 6 bases between them. CDR3 DNA sequence: TGTGCCAGCAGTTTGAGACACTCCTACAATGAGCAGTTCTTC. Residues: CASSLRHSYNEQFF.

The chain carries TRBV7-2 and TRBJ2-3, with 9 bases lining up with TRBD2. The CDR3 is 16 amino acids. CDR1 is SGHTA and CDR2 is FQGNSA in the germline V gene. J lost 2 bases, V lost 5 bases, and 8 bases had no gene match. Written as DNA, the CDR3 is TGTGCCAGCAGCCGCGGGGGGGGAGGGCACACAGATACGCAGTATTTT. This codes for CASSRGGGGHTDTQYF.

The chain is built from TRBV7-2 and TRBJ1-2; D is unclear. Germline loops: CDR1 SGHTA, CDR2 FQGNSA. The germline V and J ends were trimmed by 3 bases and 4 bases, with 12 bases remaining between them. The CDR3 is 14 amino acids. The CDR3 coding sequence is TGTGCCAGCAGCTTCCGGGAAAACGGCTATGGCTACACCTTC. Its protein is CASSFRENGYGYTF.

The CDR3: CATWGGGEKLFF. Written as DNA, the CDR3 is TGTGCCACCTGGGGGGGTGGTGAAAAACTGTTTTTT. This chain links TRBV15 with TRBJ1-4; a possible D gene is TRBD1 (5 bases). The V and J ends lost 8 bases and 7 bases respectively, with 11 bases between them. The CDR3 totals 12 residues. The germline V gene encodes CDR1 LNHNV and CDR2 YYDKDF (reference sequence).

The chain joins TRBV5-1 to TRBJ2-3; TRBD2 is a possible D gene (5 bases). The CDR3 spans 15 residues. V lost 3 bases, J lost 4 bases, and 15 bases lay in between. Germline assignment: CDR1 SGHRS and CDR2 YFSETQ. CDR3 in DNA: TGCGCCAGCAGCTCGAGCGGCTCCGGGCCAGATACGCAGTATTTT. It yields the protein CASSSSGSGPDTQYF.